This T cell receptor beta chain was captured in a study of blood T cell repertoires in COVID-19 (TCRdb year 2020). In the study overall: Samples covering the acute and convalescent phases of COVID-19 were provided by collaborators in the United States, Italy and Spain. Where available, HLA class I and class II types were obtained from metadata supplied by the sample provider rather than from assay-based typing. The dataset comprised deeply sampled blood TCRbeta repertoires from subjects exposed to, actively infected with, or recovered from COVID-19. Samples were obtained from the ongoing ImmuneRACE study (first 160 participants) and from over 1,000 subjects provided by 6 global collaborators. Nearly every sample came with metadata listing a de-identified subject ID, COVID-19 status, age in years and sex. The repertoires were made available in a free public database intended to serve as a resource for research on the immune response to SARS-CoV-2. The material from the prospective study consisted of cDNA or gDNA derived from T cells, B-cell-depleted T cells, or PBMCs.

One collaborating source in Seattle enrolled patients while the patients were actively infected and followed the patients over time throughout the course of disease. Each collaborating institution followed its own protocols to collect whole blood in K2EDTA tubes. Collaborator samples were shipped for TCRbeta analysis as frozen whole blood, isolated PBMCs, or DNA extracted from either sample type. With respect to this clone: The antigen this receptor binds is unknown. No base quality information exists; no much larger clone differs at one position.

TCRbeta CDR3 regions were amplified from genomic DNA using the immunoSEQ Assay, a bias-controlled multiplex PCR. Per the authors' processing: Within the assay, amplification of reference gene primers was used to estimate how many nucleated cells each sample contained. To quantify the absolute abundance of each unique TCRbeta CDR3 rearrangement, sequence reads were collapsed and filtered. For each sample, productive Simpson clonality was calculated as the square root of Simpson's diversity index across productive rearrangements. Imported from immuneACCESS, the table was reduced by TCRdb to in-frame sequences with V and J called. These copies leave out some clones; in studies compared against another copy, an unresolved V gene accounts for under half, and the cause of the remainder is not known. For V, J and clone size, that table is used; D and trimming come from the DNA. This sample comprises approximately 300,000 clones, about 87% of them detected only once. The ten largest clones take up roughly 5.9% of the sample.

What the authors observed across the whole study: How much clinical and demographic metadata was included differed by source and by participant, and the metadata was provided uncurated.

This clonotype was sampled from a woman between 50 and 59 years old with COVID-19, enrolled during active disease. Sequencing used peripheral blood.

The DNA sequence reads TGTGCCAGCAGCTTAGAGGGGGGTCTATGGGGTGAGCAGTTCTTC. This is translated as CASSLEGGLWGEQFF. This receptor chain uses TRBV11-2 and TRBJ2-1; TRBD2 is possibly the D segment (6 matching bases). V and J are truncated by 0 bases and 9 bases respectively, leaving an intervening sequence of 15 bases. CDR1 and CDR2 are read off the germline V gene as SGHAT and FQNNGV. The CDR3 starts with the cysteine, ends with the phenylalanine, and has 15 residues. CDR3 DNA only is kept here, 45 bases in frame from base 1.